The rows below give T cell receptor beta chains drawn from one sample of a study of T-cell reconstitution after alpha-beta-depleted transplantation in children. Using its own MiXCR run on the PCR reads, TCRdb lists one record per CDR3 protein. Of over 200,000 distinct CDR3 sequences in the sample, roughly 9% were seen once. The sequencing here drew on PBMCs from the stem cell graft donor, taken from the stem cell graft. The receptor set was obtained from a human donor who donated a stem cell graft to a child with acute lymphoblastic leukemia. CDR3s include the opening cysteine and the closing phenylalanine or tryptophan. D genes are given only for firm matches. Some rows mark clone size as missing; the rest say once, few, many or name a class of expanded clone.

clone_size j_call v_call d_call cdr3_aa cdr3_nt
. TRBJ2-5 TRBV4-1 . CASSTWESAQETQYF TGCGCCAGCAGCACCTGGGAGTCAGCACAAGAGACCCAGTACTTC
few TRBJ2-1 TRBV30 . CAWSVQDNEQFF TGTGCCTGGAGTGTCCAGGACAATGAGCAGTTCTTC
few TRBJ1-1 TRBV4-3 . CASSQEWGTQLVTEAFF TGCGCCAGCAGCCAAGAATGGGGGACCCAACTGGTGACTGAAGCTTTCTTT
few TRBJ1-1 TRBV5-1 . CASSTYMVNTEAFF TGCGCCAGTTCAACATACATGGTGAACACTGAAGCTTTCTTT
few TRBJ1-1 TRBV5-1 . CASSLGGSGNTEAFF TGCGCCAGCAGCTTGGGGGGTTCCGGGAACACTGAAGCTTTCTTT
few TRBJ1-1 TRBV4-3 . CASSQDGGLSLPEAFF TGCGCCAGCAGCCAAGATGGGGGCCTATCTTTGCCTGAAGCTTTCTTT
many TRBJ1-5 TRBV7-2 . CASSLANRVIQPQHF TGTGCCAGCAGCTTAGCGAACAGGGTGATTCAGCCCCAGCATTTT
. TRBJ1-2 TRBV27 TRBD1 CASSPQDRPNYGYTF TGTGCCAGCAGTCCCCAGGACAGGCCAAACTATGGCTACACCTTC
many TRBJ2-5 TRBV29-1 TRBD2 CSVENGGETQYF TGCAGCGTTGAAAACGGGGGGGAGACCCAGTACTTC
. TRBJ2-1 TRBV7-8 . CASSLSVSRQGRGDNEQFF TGTGCCAGCAGCTTAAGCGTATCCAGACAGGGAAGGGGGGACAATGAGCAGTTCTTC
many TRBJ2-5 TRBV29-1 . CSVDDRREETQYF TGCAGCGTTGACGACAGGAGGGAAGAGACCCAGTACTTC
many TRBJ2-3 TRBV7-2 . CASSTLTRRGYTDTQYF TGTGCCAGCAGCACCTTAACCCGTAGGGGGTACACAGATACGCAGTATTTT
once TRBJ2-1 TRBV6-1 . CARSVRLTTYNEQFF TGTGCCAGAAGCGTCAGGCTCACTACCTACAATGAGCAGTTCTTC
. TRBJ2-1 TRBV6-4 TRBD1 CASSPYNDWPHRGEQFF TGTGCCAGCAGTCCCTACAACGACTGGCCCCACAGGGGTGAGCAGTTCTTC
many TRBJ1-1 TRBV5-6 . CASSLVGQGNTEAFF TGTGCCAGCAGCTTGGTCGGGCAGGGGAACACTGAAGCTTTCTTT
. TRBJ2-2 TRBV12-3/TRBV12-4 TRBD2 CASSLFSGGTGELFF TGTGCCAGCAGTTTATTCAGCGGGGGGACCGGGGAGCTGTTTTTT
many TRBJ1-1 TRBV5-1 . CASSLNWGTTEAFF TGCGCCAGCAGCTTAAACTGGGGGACCACTGAAGCTTTCTTT
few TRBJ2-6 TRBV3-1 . CASSQEIFGSRLGSGANVLTF TGTGCCAGCAGCCAAGAGATTTTTGGTAGCCGTCTGGGCTCTGGGGCCAACGTCCTGACTTTC
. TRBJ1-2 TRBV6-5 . CASSYSPEDSGYTF TGTGCCAGCAGTTACTCGCCGGAGGACTCTGGCTACACCTTC
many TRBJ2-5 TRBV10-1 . CASGGIQETQYF TGCGCCAGCGGCGGGATCCAAGAGACCCAGTACTTC
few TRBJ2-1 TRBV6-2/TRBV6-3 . CASEGVVNVSSRRFF TGTGCCAGCGAAGGAGTAGTAAACGTCTCTTCACGTAGGTTCTTC
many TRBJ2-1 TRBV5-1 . CASSLASGFRTYNEQFF TGCGCCAGCAGCTTGGCATCGGGGTTTCGAACATACAATGAGCAGTTCTTC
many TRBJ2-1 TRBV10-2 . CASSEVGPYNEQFF TGCGCCAGCAGTGAAGTGGGGCCCTACAATGAGCAGTTCTTC
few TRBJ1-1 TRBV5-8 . CASSRRVNTEAFF TGTGCCAGCAGCCGCAGGGTGAACACTGAAGCTTTCTTT
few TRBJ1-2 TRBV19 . CASKDQAETAYGYTF TGTGCCAGTAAGGACCAGGCCGAAACGGCCTATGGCTACACCTTC
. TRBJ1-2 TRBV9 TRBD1 CASSAGAGQINYGYTF TGTGCCAGCAGCGCCGGAGCGGGACAGATTAACTATGGCTACACCTTC
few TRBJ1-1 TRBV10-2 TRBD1 CASSRQGSTEAFF TGCGCCAGCAGCAGACAGGGTAGCACTGAAGCTTTCTTT
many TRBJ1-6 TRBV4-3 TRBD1 CASSQEYRGYNSPLHF TGCGCCAGCAGCCAGGAATACAGGGGGTATAATTCACCCCTCCACTTT
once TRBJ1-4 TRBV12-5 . CASGSDATNEKLFF TGTGCTAGTGGTTCGGATGCAACTAATGAAAAACTGTTTTTT
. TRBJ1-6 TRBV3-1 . CASSQFPRDSPLHF TGTGCCAGCAGCCAATTTCCCAGGGACTCACCCCTCCACTTT
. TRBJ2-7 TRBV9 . CASSVATGGAYEQYF TGTGCCAGCAGCGTAGCAACAGGGGGGGCCTACGAGCAGTACTTC
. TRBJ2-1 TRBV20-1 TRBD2 CSANRFRDYPLFYNEQFF TGCAGTGCTAATCGATTCCGGGACTACCCTTTGTTTTACAATGAGCAGTTCTTC
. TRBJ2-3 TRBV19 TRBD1 CASSILGQGPDTQYF TGTGCCAGTAGTATCCTGGGACAGGGACCAGATACGCAGTATTTT
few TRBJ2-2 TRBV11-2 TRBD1 CASSTLTGGRTGELFF TGTGCCAGCAGCACCCTAACAGGGGGAAGAACCGGGGAGCTGTTTTTT
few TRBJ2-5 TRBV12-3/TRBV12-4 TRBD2 CASSPPGGIEVETQYF TGTGCCAGCAGCCCCCCGGGAGGGATAGAGGTGGAGACCCAGTACTTC
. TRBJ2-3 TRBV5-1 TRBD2 CASNWMPAGDTDTQYF TGCGCCAGCAACTGGATGCCAGCGGGGGACACAGATACGCAGTATTTT
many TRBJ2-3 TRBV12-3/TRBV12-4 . CASSDVGTTDTQYF TGTGCCAGCAGTGACGTAGGGACCACAGATACGCAGTATTTT
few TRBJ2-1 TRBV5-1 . CASSLWTQRSYNEQFF TGCGCCAGCAGCTTGTGGACTCAGAGGTCCTACAATGAGCAGTTCTTC
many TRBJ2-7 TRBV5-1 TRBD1 CASSLEQGVAWEQYF TGCGCCAGCAGCTTGGAACAGGGGGTTGCGTGGGAGCAGTACTTC
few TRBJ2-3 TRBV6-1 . CASGPPRRDDITDTQYF TGTGCCAGCGGCCCCCCCCGCAGGGACGATATAACAGATACGCAGTATTTT
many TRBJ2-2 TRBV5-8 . CASSPGFSRATGELFF TGTGCCAGCAGCCCAGGTTTCTCAAGGGCCACCGGGGAGCTGTTTTTT
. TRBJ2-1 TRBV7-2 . CASSSRGSDEFF TGTGCCAGCAGCTCCAGGGGTAGTGATGAGTTCTTC
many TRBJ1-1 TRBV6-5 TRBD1 CASSSNRGTEAFF TGTGCCAGCAGTTCTAACAGGGGGACTGAAGCTTTCTTT
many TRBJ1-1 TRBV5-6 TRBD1 CASSLIGQGGTEAFF TGTGCCAGCAGCCTAATAGGACAGGGAGGCACTGAAGCTTTCTTT
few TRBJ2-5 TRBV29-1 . CSVGASQETQYF TGCAGCGTTGGGGCAAGCCAAGAGACCCAGTACTTC
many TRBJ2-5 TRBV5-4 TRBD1 CASTQMTGGEETQYF TGTGCCAGCACCCAAATGACAGGGGGCGAGGAGACCCAGTACTTC
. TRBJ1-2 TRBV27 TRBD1 CASSQDRVHGYTF TGTGCCAGCAGCCAGGACAGGGTTCATGGCTACACCTTC
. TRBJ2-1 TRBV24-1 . CATSDSSTDEQFF TGTGCCACCAGTGATTCGTCCACTGATGAGCAGTTCTTC